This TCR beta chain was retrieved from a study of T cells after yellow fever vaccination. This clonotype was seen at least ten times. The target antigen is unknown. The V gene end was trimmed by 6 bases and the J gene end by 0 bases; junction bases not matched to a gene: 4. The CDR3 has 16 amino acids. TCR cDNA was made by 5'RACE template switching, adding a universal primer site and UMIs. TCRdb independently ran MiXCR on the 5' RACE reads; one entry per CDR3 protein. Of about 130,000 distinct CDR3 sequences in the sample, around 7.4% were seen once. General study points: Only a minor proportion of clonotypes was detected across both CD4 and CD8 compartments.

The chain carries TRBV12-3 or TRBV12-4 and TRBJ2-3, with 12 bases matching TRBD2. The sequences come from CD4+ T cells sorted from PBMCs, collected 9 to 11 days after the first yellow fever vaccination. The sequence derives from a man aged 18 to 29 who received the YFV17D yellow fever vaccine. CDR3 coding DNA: TGTGCCAGCAGGCCTGGACTAGCGGGGAGCACAGATACGCAGTATTTT. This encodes CASRPGLAGSTDTQYF.